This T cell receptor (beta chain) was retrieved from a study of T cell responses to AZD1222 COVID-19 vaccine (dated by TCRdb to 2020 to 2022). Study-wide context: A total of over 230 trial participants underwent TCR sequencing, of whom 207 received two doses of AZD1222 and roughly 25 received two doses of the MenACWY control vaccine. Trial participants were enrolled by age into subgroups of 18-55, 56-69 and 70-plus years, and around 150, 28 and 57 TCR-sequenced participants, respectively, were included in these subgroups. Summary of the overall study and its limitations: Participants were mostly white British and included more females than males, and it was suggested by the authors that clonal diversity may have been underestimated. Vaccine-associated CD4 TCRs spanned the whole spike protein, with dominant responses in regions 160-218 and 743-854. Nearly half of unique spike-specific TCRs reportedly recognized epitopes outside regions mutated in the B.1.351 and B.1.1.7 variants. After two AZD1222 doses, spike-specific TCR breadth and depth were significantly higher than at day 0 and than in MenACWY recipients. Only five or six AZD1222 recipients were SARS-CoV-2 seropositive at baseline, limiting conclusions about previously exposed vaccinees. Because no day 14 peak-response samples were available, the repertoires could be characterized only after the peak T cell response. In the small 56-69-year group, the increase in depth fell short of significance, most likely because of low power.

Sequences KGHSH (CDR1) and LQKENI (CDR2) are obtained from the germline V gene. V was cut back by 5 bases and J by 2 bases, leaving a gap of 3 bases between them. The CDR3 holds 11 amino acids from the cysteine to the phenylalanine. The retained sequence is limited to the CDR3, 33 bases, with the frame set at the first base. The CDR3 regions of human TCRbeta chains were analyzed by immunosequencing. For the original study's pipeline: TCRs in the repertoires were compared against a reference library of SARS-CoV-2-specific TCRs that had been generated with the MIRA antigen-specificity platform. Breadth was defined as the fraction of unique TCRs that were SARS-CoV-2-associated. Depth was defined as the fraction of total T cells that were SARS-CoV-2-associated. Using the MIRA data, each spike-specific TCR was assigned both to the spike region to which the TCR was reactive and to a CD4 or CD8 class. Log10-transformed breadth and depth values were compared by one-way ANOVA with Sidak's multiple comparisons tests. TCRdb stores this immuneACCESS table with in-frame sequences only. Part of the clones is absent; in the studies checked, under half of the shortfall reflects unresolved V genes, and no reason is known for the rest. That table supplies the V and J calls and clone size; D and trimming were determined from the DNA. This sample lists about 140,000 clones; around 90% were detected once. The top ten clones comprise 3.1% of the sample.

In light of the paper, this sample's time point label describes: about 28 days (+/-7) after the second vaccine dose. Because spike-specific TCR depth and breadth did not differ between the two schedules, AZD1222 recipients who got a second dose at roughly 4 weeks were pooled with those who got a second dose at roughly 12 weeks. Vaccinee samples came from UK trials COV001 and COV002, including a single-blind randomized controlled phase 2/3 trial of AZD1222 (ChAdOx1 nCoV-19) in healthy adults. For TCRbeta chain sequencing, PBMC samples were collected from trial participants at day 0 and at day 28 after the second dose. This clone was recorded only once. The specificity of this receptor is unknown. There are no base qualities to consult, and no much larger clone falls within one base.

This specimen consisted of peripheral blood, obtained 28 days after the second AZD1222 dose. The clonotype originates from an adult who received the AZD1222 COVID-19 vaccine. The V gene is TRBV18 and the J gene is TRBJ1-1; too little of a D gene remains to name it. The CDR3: CASSVNTEAFF. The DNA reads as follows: TGTGCCAGCTCAGTAAACACTGAAGCTTTCTTT.